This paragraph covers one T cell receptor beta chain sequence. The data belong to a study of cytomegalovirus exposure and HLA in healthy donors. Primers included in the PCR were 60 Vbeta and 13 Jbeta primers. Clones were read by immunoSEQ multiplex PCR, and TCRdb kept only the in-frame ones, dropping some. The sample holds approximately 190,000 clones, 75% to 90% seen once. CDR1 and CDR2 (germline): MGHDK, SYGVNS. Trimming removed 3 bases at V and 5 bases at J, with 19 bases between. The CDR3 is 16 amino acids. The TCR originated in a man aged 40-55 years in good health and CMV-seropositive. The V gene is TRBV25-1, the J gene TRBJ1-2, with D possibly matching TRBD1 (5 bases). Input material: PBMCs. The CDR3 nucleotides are TGTGCCAGCAGTGACCTAGGAGCCCAGGACATTTATGGCTACACCTTC. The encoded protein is CASSDLGAQDIYGYTF.